The entry below describes one TCR beta chain. V was trimmed by 2 bases and J by 4 bases, leaving 17 bases between them. CDR1 MNHGY and CDR2 SAAAGT come from the germline V gene. The CDR3 spans 16 residues. These data belong to a study of shared clonotypes between healthy human individuals. Produced via immunoSEQ multiplex PCR; TCRdb's table is partial and in-frame only. The sample includes millions of clones, 90% to 95% of them seen just once. This receptor was taken from a man aged 18 to 30 in good health. The material sequenced was naive CD4+ T cells sorted from blood. Subset: CD45RA+ positively selected. This chain connects TRBV6-8 to TRBJ1-1; TRBD1 might be the D (6 bases). The CDR3 is CASSYLDRWASTEAFF. CDR3 in DNA: TGTGCCAGCAGTTACCTCGACAGGTGGGCGAGCACTGAAGCTTTCTTT.